The 20 T cell receptor beta chains reported below all come from one sample, sequenced in a study of shared clonotypes between healthy human individuals. Profiling relied on immunoSEQ multiplex PCR, and the TCRdb table lists in-frame clones only, not all of them. The table has 450,000 to 550,000 clones, roughly 78% seen once; the top ten hold 10% to 15%. Sequenced sample: PBMCs. These receptor sequences come from a woman aged 40 to 50 in good health. Some clones in this sample may be carry-over from other donors' samples.

This chain uses TRBV5-4 with TRBJ2-6, with TRBD1 matching 8 bases. CDR3 length: 16 residues. Trimming at V came to 4 bases and at J to 0 bases, leaving 3 bases not matched to a gene. CDR1 is SGHNT and CDR2 is YYREEE in the germline V gene (reference sequence). The CDR3 coding sequence is TGTGCCAGCAGCATAACAGGGGGCTCTGGGGCCAACGTCCTGACTTTC. This gives the protein CASSITGGSGANVLTF. Full variable domain (rest looked up from reference TRBV5-4 and TRBJ2-6): ETGVTQSPTHLIKTRGQQVTLRCSSQSGHNTVSWYQQALGQGPQFIFQYYREEENGRGNFPPRFSGLQFPNYSSELNVNALELDDSALYLCASSITGGSGANVLTFGAGSRLTVL.

This rearrangement joins TRBV2 to TRBJ2-3; D gene uncertain. The CDR3 sequence is 14 residues long. Trimming took 3 bases from V and 2 from J, leaving 9 bases between them. The germline V gene encodes CDR1 SNHLY and CDR2 FYNNEI. CDR3 coding DNA: TGTGCCAGCAGTGAGGGTGACTTCACAGATACGCAGTATTTT. Translated, it gives CASSEGDFTDTQYF. The variable domain in full, with the rest retrieved from reference TRBV2 and TRBJ2-3, is EPEVTQTPSHQVTQMGQEVILRCVPISNHLYFYWYRQILGQKVEFLVSFYNNEISEKSEIFDDQFSVERPDGSNFTLKIRSTKLEDSAMYFCASSEGDFTDTQYFGPGTRLTVL.

The J gene is TRBJ2-2, the V gene TRBV30, with D possibly being TRBD1 or TRBD2 (5 bases each). The germline gives CDR1 GTSNPN, CDR2 SVGIG (reference sequence). Trimming stripped 2 bases from V and 2 bases from J, with 12 bases between. The CDR3 consists of 15 residues. CDR3 sequence (DNA): TGTGCCTGGAGTCGGGGACGGATCAACACCGGGGAGCTGTTTTTT. Protein product: CAWSRGRINTGELFF.

V and J are TRBV5-6 and TRBJ2-7; 7 nucleotides line up with TRBD2. Germline lookup yields CDR1 SGHDT and CDR2 YYEEEE. The CDR3 runs to 13 residues. V trimming: 4 bases; J trimming: 6 bases; junction bases outside the gene matches: 7. The CDR3 spells CASSRGGPPEQYF. CDR3 DNA: TGTGCCAGCAGCCGCGGGGGACCCCCCGAGCAGTACTTC.

This chain connects TRBV7-3 to TRBJ2-1, with 7 bases that match TRBD1. There are 14 residues in the CDR3. Per germline, CDR1 SGHTA and CDR2 FQGTGA. Unmatched junction bases numbered 7, after V lost 6 bases and J lost 5 bases. The CDR3 DNA follows: TGTGCCAGCAGGAGGGCAGGGACAGACAATGAGCAGTTCTTC. The encoded protein is CASRRAGTDNEQFF.

The chain combines TRBV7-9 with TRBJ2-3; 7 bases map to TRBD1. The germline CDR1 and CDR2 sequences are SEHNR and FQNEAQ (reference sequence). Germline trimming cut 4 bases from V and 4 bases from J; bases unmatched to any gene: 5. The CDR3 length is 14 residues. This CDR3 is CASSSTGVPDTQYF. The CDR3, as DNA: TGTGCCAGCAGCTCAACAGGGGTCCCAGATACGCAGTATTTT. The full variable domain, in which reference TRBV7-9 and TRBJ2-3 provide the parts outside the CDR3, is DTGVSQNPRHKITKRGQNVTFRCDPISEHNRLYWYRQTLGQGPEFLTYFQNEAQLEKSRLLSDRFSAERPKGSFSTLEIQRTEQGDSAMYLCASSSTGVPDTQYFGPGTRLTVL.

The chain has TRBV11-2 and TRBJ1-6, with D unresolved. CDR3 length equals 17 residues. Germline loops: CDR1 SGHAT, CDR2 FQNNGV. Deletions cut 6 bases from V and 3 bases from J, with 18 bases between. The chain's CDR3 is CASSPAGGVFYNSPLHF. The CDR3 nucleotides are TGTGCCAGCAGTCCCGCGGGCGGAGTCTTCTATAATTCACCCCTCCACTTT.

The chain is built from TRBV20-1 and TRBJ2-3; D possibly corresponds to TRBD1 (6 bases). Germline V gene lookup returns CDR1 DFQATT and CDR2 SNEGSKA (reference sequence). CDR3 size: 11 residues. V lost 5 bases and J lost 5, with 8 bases in between. The CDR3 DNA reads TGCAGTGCTGTCAGGGGAGATACGCAGTATTTT. It encodes CSAVRGDTQYF.

The chain couples TRBV19 to TRBJ1-5, with D perhaps matching TRBD1 (6 bases). V was shortened by 3 bases and J by 1 base, with 10 bases between the two germline ends. Germline-derived CDR1 and CDR2 are LNHDA and SQIVND (reference sequence). CDR3 size: 15 residues. The CDR3 region has the DNA TGTGCCAGTAGTATTAGTAGGGGGAGCAATCAGCCCCAGCATTTT. Protein product: CASSISRGSNQPQHF.

This clone was counted at least ten times. The chain is built from TRBV28 and TRBJ2-7, with 8 bases aligning to TRBD2. Germline-derived CDR1 and CDR2 are MDHEN and SYDVKM. The CDR3 length is 13 residues. J was trimmed by 6 bases and V by 5 bases; bases with no gene match: 6. The CDR3 DNA sequence: TGTGCCAGCAGTAGCGGGAGTCTGGGCGAGCAGTACTTC. Translation gives CASSSGSLGEQYF.

This rearrangement joins TRBV7-2 to TRBJ2-7, with 14 bases fitting TRBD2. The CDR3 covers 18 residues. The ends lost 1 base at V and 6 bases at J; junction bases unmatched: 11. The germline V gene encodes CDR1 SGHTA and CDR2 FQGNSA. The CDR3, as DNA: TGTGCCAGCAGCTTAGTGGACCCGGGACTAGCGGGAGTTGGCGAGCAGTACTTC. The encoded protein is CASSLVDPGLAGVGEQYF.

This sequence joins TRBV7-9 and TRBJ2-5; weak D call: TRBD2 (5 bases). Germline V lookup: CDR1 SEHNR, CDR2 FQNEAQ (reference sequence). The V end was cut by 3 bases, the J end by 8 bases, with 13 bases between. The CDR3 has 13 amino acids. CDR3 in DNA: TGTGCCAGCAGCTTTCTGGCCTCTAGCACCCAGTACTTC. Translation gives CASSFLASSTQYF.

This rearrangement joins TRBV7-2 to TRBJ1-2; D possibly corresponds to TRBD1 (6 bases). Germline-derived CDR1 and CDR2 are SGHTA and FQGNSA. This CDR3 comprises 15 residues. The V gene lost 5 bases and the J gene lost 1 base, with 14 bases spanning the gap. CDR3 in amino acids: CASSQHRTDNYGYTF. CDR3 DNA sequence: TGTGCCAGCAGCCAACACCGGACAGATAACTATGGCTACACCTTC.

The rearrangement uses TRBV9 and TRBJ2-2; D remains unclear. The V end was cut by 0 bases, the J end by 6 bases, with 3 bases between. Germline V CDR1 and CDR2: SGDLS, YYNGEE. This CDR3 is built from 12 residues. The CDR3 nucleotides read TGTGCCAGCAGCGTAGATTCCGGGGAGCTGTTTTTT. It codes for CASSVDSGELFF.

The chain is built from TRBV5-1 and TRBJ2-7; 7 positions match TRBD1. The CDR3 has 18 residues. V lost 0 bases to trimming and J lost 1 base; unmatched junction nucleotides: 13. Germline V gene data show CDR1 as SGHRS and CDR2 as YFSETQ. The DNA for the CDR3 is TGCGCCAGCAGCTTGGGACCCTCTGGACAGGCCCAGTCCTACGAGCAGTACTTC. Residues: CASSLGPSGQAQSYEQYF.

The CDR3 nucleotides are TGTGCCAGCAGCCGGCGAGACACAGATACGCAGTATTTT. It specifies CASSRRDTDTQYF. The chain has TRBV7-2 and TRBJ2-3; D unclear. Trimming cost V 5 bases and J 2 bases, with 8 bases left between them. Germline V gives CDR1 SGHTA, CDR2 FQGNSA. This CDR3 comprises 13 residues.

The chain couples TRBV30 to TRBJ2-3, with TRBD2 matching over 7 bases. This CDR3 spans 16 amino acids. J was trimmed by 0 bases and V by 0 bases; bases with no gene match: 6. CDR1 and CDR2 from the germline V gene are GTSNPN and SVGIG (reference sequence). In DNA, the CDR3 is TGTGCCTGGAGTGTACAGGCTAGCGGCAGCACAGATACGCAGTATTTT. Its protein product is CAWSVQASGSTDTQYF. Based on the CDR3 plus reference TRBV30 and TRBJ2-3, the full variable domain is SQTIHQWPATLVQPVGSPLSLECTVEGTSNPNLYWYRQAAGRGLQLLFYSVGIGQISSEVPQNLSASRPQDRQFILSSKKLLLSDSGFYLCAWSVQASGSTDTQYFGPGTRLTVL.

CDR3 sequence: CASMTIRPFYGYTF. The CDR3, as DNA: TGTGCCAGCATGACCATCCGCCCCTTTTATGGCTACACCTTC. This chain links TRBV28 with TRBJ1-2; D is unresolved. Trimming pared 7 bases from V and 5 bases from J, leaving 17 bases between. The CDR3 length is 14 residues. CDR1 and CDR2 from the germline V gene are MDHEN and SYDVKM.

The chain has TRBV28 and TRBJ1-5; D remains ambiguous. Germline V gene data show CDR1 as MDHEN and CDR2 as SYDVKM. V lost 5 bases to trimming and J lost 0 bases, with 14 bases between them. This CDR3 region has 16 residues. DNA for the CDR3: TGTGCCAGCAGTAAAGAACAGCTAAATAGCAATCAGCCCCAGCATTTT. Translation gives CASSKEQLNSNQPQHF.

Regarding this clone: Other DNA sequences within the sample encode an identical CDR3. The chain carries TRBV28 and TRBJ2-3; 7 nucleotides match TRBD2. V was pared by 6 bases and J by 1 base, with 4 bases of the junction left unmatched. Germline assignment: CDR1 MDHEN and CDR2 SYDVKM. This CDR3 comprises 14 residues. In nucleotides, the CDR3 is TGTGCCAGCAGGGGAGGGCCCGGCACAGATACGCAGTATTTT. It yields the protein CASRGGPGTDTQYF. Full variable domain (rest looked up from reference TRBV28 and TRBJ2-3): DVKVTQSSRYLVKRTGEKVFLECVQDMDHENMFWYRQDPGLGLRLIYFSYDVKMKEKGDIPEGYSVSREKKERFSLILESASTNQTSMYLCASRGGPGTDTQYFGPGTRLTVL.